The source of this T cell receptor beta chain is a study of neurological immune-mediated disorders. The authors made cDNA by 5'RACE with 10-nucleotide random UMIs. TCRdb fed the 5' RACE reads into MiXCR, producing one record per CDR3 protein. This table holds around 79,000 distinct CDR3 sequences, roughly 14% found once. This clonotype is judged medium-sized. Its antigen is undetermined. The trim removed 6 bases at V and 0 bases at J, leaving 10 bases unmatched. This CDR3 has 17 amino acids. Germline CDR1 is MDHEN and CDR2 is SYDVKM. General study results and limits: The level of TCR clonal expansion was highest in patients with HTLV-1-associated myelopathy and lowest in multiple sclerosis, where it fell below the level seen in healthy controls.

Healthy control participants comprised blood bank volunteers in Maryland, USA. PBMCs stored at -80 C, numbering 2 million, were the origin of the unsorted libraries. The sequenced material came from PBMCs. The rearrangement uses TRBV28 and TRBJ2-2; 7 bases line up with TRBD1. The receptor was isolated from a woman between 50 and 59 years old in good health. The CDR3 sequence: CASREDSDRSNTGELFF. The CDR3 nucleotides read TGTGCCAGCAGAGAGGACTCGGACAGGTCGAACACCGGGGAGCTGTTTTTT.